This T cell receptor (beta chain) was profiled in a study of tumor and adjacent non-tumor tissue in lung cancer. Study details: Patients were aged roughly 30 to 76, roughly 9 men and roughly five women, stage I to III. The study, taken as a whole, reports: Tumor tissue had significantly higher TCR diversity than normal lung. Top 100 clones took a larger repertoire share in normal lung.

The library came from three nested PCR rounds adapted from ARM-PCR protocols. In TCRdb, the multiplex PCR reads were re-called with MiXCR into one record per CDR3 protein. The sample lists about 75,000 distinct CDR3 sequences; around 70% were seen once. The length of the CDR3 is 17 residues. Looked up from germline, CDR1 is MNHEY and CDR2 is SVGEGT. No cell sorting was done before RNA was extracted from the tissue. This non-tumor lung sample came from over 3 cm beyond the tumor edge. Donors were chemotherapy-naive, newly diagnosed lung cancer surgical patients in China, August–late 2014. A word on this clonotype: No antigen is known for it. A junction boundary mismatches the germline segment, possibly from a read error.

The genes are TRBV6-2 or TRBV6-3 and TRBJ1-1; D gene uncertain. The sequencing input was distant non-tumor lung tissue. This clonotype originated in a woman aged 50 to 65 with non-small cell lung cancer. CDR3 residues: CTSSIVGSEGRKTEAFF. The DNA for the CDR3 is TGTACCAGCAGTATAGTTGGCAGTGAAGGGAGAAAGACTGAAGCTTTCTTT.